The 14 T cell receptor beta chains presented below share a single source sample, sequenced in a study of cytotoxic CD8 clonotypes in ibrutinib-treated CLL. TCRdb's table, derived via immunoSEQ multiplex PCR, lists solely in-frame clones and lacks some. Altogether some 58,000 clones are present, approximately 71% being singletons, with the ten largest covering 43%. The source material was PBMCs, sampled after 12 months of ibrutinib treatment. These receptor sequences come from a human donor with chronic lymphocytic leukemia.

This clone was counted only a few times. This rearrangement joins TRBV6-6 to TRBJ1-5, with D possibly being TRBD1 (5 bases). The germline gives CDR1 MNHNY, CDR2 SVGAGI (reference sequence). Trimming shortened V by 6 bases and J by 11 bases, and 17 bases separated the two germline ends. CDR3 length: 13 residues. The CDR3 coding sequence is TGTGCCAGCAGCGGGACGGGGGAATCAGCCCAGCATTTT. Encoded protein: CASSGTGESAQHF.

The J gene is TRBJ2-2, the V gene TRBV6-1; D is uncertain. V lost 2 bases and J 7 bases, leaving 2 bases between the germline ends. CDR3 length equals 11 residues. CDR1 and CDR2 (germline): MNHNS, SASEGT. In nucleotides, the CDR3 is TGTGCCAGCAGTGAATACGGGGAGCTGTTTTTT. This gives the protein CASSEYGELFF.

A few counts support this clone. The rearrangement links TRBV6-1 to TRBJ2-4; possible D gene TRBD2, 5 bases. Germline V CDR1 and CDR2: MNHNS, SASEGT. V lost 6 bases to trimming and J lost 7 bases, with 13 bases between them. This CDR3 contains 13 residues. CDR3 sequence reads: CASSADAGNIQYF. The CDR3, as DNA: TGTGCCAGCAGCGCCGACGCGGGTAACATTCAGTACTTC.

V usage is TRBV18 and J usage is TRBJ2-5, with D unclear. Trimming shortened V by 0 bases and J by 4 bases, and 3 bases separated the two germline ends. The CDR3 runs to 12 residues. Germline loops: CDR1 KGHSH, CDR2 LQKENI. The CDR3 DNA is TGTGCCAGCTCACCACCCGGAGAGACCCAGTACTTC. Its translation is CASSPPGETQYF.

J is TRBJ2-1 and V is TRBV18; 7 nucleotides match TRBD2. The CDR3 extends over 18 amino acids. The V gene end was trimmed by 5 bases and the J gene end by 8 bases; junction bases not matched to a gene: 21. Germline assignment: CDR1 KGHSH and CDR2 LQKENI. The CDR3 bases are TGTGCCAGCTCAATTTTAGGCCGAACCGCCGGCGGGAGCGATGAGCAGTTCTTC. Translation: CASSILGRTAGGSDEQFF.

The gene calls are TRBV5-1 and TRBJ2-1; D possibly corresponds to TRBD2 (6 bases). This CDR3 has 14 amino acids. Per germline, CDR1 SGHRS and CDR2 YFSETQ. The V end was cut by 0 bases, the J end by 5 bases, with 9 bases between. The CDR3 region is CASSLAAGNNEQFF. For the CDR3, the DNA is TGCGCCAGCAGCTTGGCCGCGGGAAACAATGAGCAGTTCTTC.

V usage is TRBV7-9 and J usage is TRBJ2-6; 7 bases match TRBD1. Trimming removed 0 bases from V and 0 bases from J; junction bases left unmatched: 5. Germline CDR1 and CDR2: SEHNR and FQNEAQ (reference sequence). The CDR3 contains 18 residues. The CDR3 region has the DNA TGTGCCAGCAGCTTAGCGAGACAGGGTCTCTCTGGGGCCAACGTCCTGACTTTC. It translates to CASSLARQGLSGANVLTF.

This clone was counted a few times. The V call is TRBV5-4, the J call TRBJ1-5; 7 bases agree with TRBD1. The CDR3 has 13 amino acids. The ends lost 4 bases at V and 5 bases at J; junction bases unmatched: 3. Germline V gene data show CDR1 as SGHNT and CDR2 as YYREEE (reference sequence). The CDR3 spells CASSVDRDQPQHF. The DNA for the CDR3 is TGTGCCAGCAGCGTAGACAGGGATCAGCCCCAGCATTTT. The full variable domain, in which reference TRBV5-4 and TRBJ1-5 provide the parts outside the CDR3, is ETGVTQSPTHLIKTRGQQVTLRCSSQSGHNTVSWYQQALGQGPQFIFQYYREEENGRGNFPPRFSGLQFPNYSSELNVNALELDDSALYLCASSVDRDQPQHFGDGTRLSIL.

The rearrangement uses TRBV19 and TRBJ1-1; D unclear. In germline, CDR1 is LNHDA, CDR2 SQIVND (reference sequence). This CDR3 is 14 amino acids long. Trimming cost V 1 base and J 0 bases, with 6 bases left between them. CDR3 loop: CASSIVAMNTEAFF. CDR3 DNA sequence: TGTGCCAGTAGTATAGTGGCAATGAACACTGAAGCTTTCTTT. Full variable domain (outside the CDR3, taken from reference TRBV19 and TRBJ1-1): DGGITQSPKYLFRKEGQNVTLSCEQNLNHDAMYWYRQDPGQGLRLIYYSQIVNDFQKGDIAEGYSVSREKKESFPLTVTSAQKNPTAFYLCASSIVAMNTEAFFGQGTRLTVV.

V and J are TRBV28 and TRBJ1-1; 11 nucleotides agree with TRBD1. CDR1 is MDHEN and CDR2 is SYDVKM in the germline V gene. Germline trimming cut 9 bases from V and 4 bases from J; bases unmatched to any gene: 7. The CDR3 spans 14 residues. CDR3 DNA sequence: TGTGCCAGTTGGACAGGGGGCAGTATCACTGAAGCTTTCTTT. Its translation is CASWTGGSITEAFF.

The chain recombines TRBV5-4 with TRBJ2-6, with 8 bases that match TRBD1. V was pared by 4 bases and J by 2 bases, with 2 bases of the junction left unmatched. The germline V gene encodes CDR1 SGHNT and CDR2 YYREEE (reference sequence). There are 15 residues in the CDR3. Written as DNA, the CDR3 is TGTGCCAGCAGCGTGACAGGGGCTGGGGCCAACGTCCTGACTTTC. This gives the protein CASSVTGAGANVLTF.

This rearrangement joins TRBV6-1 to TRBJ2-7, with D perhaps TRBD2 (5 bases). The V gene lost 3 bases and the J gene lost 7 bases, with 13 bases spanning the gap. CDR3 length: 13 amino acids. Germline V lookup: CDR1 MNHNS, CDR2 SASEGT. CDR3 sequence reads: CASSERLIREQYF. CDR3 nucleotide sequence: TGTGCCAGCAGTGAGAGACTAATACGGGAGCAGTACTTC.

The chain links TRBV2 to TRBJ2-7, with TRBD1 matching over 7 bases. The CDR3 has 13 residues. J lost 6 bases, V lost 3 bases, and 5 bases had no gene match. The germline CDR1 and CDR2 sequences are SNHLY and FYNNEI. The CDR3 DNA sequence: TGTGCCAGCAGTGACGGTAGACAGGGCGAGCAGTACTTC. Its translation is CASSDGRQGEQYF.

V is TRBV18 and J is TRBJ2-1; 10 bases are shared with TRBD1. Looked up from germline, CDR1 is KGHSH and CDR2 is LQKENI. This CDR3 is 16 amino acids long. V was pared by 3 bases and J by 7 bases, with 9 bases of the junction left unmatched. CDR3 amino acids: CASSPGRQGALNEQFF. CDR3 in DNA: TGTGCCAGCTCACCTGGTAGACAGGGGGCTTTAAATGAGCAGTTCTTC.